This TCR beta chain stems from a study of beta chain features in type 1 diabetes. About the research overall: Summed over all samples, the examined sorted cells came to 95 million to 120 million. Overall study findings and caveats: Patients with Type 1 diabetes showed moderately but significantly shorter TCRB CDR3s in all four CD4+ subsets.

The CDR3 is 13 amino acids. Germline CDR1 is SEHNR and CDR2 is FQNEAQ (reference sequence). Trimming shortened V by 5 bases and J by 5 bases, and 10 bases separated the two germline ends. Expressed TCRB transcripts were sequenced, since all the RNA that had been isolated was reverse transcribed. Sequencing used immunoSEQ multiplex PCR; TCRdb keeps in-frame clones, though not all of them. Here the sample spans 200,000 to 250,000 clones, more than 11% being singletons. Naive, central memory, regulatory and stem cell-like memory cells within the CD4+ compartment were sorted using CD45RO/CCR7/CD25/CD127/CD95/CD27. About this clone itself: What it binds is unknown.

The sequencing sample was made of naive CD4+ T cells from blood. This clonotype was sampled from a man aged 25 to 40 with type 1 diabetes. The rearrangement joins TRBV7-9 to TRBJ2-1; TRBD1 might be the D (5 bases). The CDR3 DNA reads TGTGCCAGCAGCCCCCCCAGGGACAATGAGCAGTTCTTC. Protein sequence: CASSPPRDNEQFF.